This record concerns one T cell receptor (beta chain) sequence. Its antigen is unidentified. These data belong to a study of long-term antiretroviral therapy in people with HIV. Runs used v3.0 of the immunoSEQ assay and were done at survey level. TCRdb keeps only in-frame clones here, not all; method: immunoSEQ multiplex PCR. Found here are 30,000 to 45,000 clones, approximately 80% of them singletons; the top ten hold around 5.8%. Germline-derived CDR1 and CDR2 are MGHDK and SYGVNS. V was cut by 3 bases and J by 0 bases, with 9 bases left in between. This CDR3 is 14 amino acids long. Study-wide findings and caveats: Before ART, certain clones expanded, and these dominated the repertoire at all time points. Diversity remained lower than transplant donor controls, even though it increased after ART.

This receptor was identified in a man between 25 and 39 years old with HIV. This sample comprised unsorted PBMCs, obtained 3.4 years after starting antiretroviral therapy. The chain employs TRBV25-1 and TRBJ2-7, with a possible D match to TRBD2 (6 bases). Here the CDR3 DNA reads TGTGCCAGCAGTGATAGCGGTTACTCCTACGAGCAGTACTTC. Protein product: CASSDSGYSYEQYF.